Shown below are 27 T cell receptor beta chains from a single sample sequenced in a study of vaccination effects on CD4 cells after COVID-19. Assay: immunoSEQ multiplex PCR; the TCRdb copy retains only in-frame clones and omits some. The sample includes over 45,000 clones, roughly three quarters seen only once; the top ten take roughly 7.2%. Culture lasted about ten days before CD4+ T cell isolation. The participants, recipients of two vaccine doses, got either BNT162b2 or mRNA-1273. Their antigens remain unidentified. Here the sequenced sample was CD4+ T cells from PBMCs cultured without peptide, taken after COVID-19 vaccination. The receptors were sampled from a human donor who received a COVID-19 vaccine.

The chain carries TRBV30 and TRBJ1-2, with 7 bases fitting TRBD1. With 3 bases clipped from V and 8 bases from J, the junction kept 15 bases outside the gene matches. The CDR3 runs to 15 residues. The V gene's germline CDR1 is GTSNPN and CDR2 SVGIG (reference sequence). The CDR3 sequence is CAWSITGAPPRGYTF. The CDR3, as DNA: TGTGCCTGGAGCATTACAGGGGCGCCTCCTCGCGGCTACACCTTC.

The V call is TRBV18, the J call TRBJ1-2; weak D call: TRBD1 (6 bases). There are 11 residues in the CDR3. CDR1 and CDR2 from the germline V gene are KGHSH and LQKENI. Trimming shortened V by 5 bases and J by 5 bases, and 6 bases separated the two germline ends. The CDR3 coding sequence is TGTGCCAGCTCAGGACAGTATGGCTACACCTTC. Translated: CASSGQYGYTF. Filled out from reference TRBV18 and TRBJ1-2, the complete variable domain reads NAGVMQNPRHLVRRRGQEARLRCSPMKGHSHVYWYRQLPEEGLKFMVYLQKENIIDESGMPKERFSAEFPKEGPSILRIQQVVRGDSAAYFCASSGQYGYTFGSGTRLTVV.

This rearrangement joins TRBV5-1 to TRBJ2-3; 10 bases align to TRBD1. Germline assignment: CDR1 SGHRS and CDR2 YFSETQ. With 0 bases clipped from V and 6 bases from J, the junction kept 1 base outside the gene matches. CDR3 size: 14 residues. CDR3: CASSLGTGGDTQYF. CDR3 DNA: TGCGCCAGCAGCTTGGGGACAGGGGGGGATACGCAGTATTTT.

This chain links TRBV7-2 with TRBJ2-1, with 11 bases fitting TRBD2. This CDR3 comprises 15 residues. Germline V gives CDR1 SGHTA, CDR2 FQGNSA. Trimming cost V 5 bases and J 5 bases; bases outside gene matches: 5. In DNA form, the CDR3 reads TGTGCCAGCAGCACCAGACTAGCGGGAAACAATGAGCAGTTCTTC. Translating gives CASSTRLAGNNEQFF.

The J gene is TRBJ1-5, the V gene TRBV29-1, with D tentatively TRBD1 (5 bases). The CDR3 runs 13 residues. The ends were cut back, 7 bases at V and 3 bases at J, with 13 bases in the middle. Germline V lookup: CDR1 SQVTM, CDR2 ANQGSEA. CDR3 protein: CSAGDGINQPQHF. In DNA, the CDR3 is TGCAGCGCCGGGGACGGCATCAATCAGCCCCAGCATTTT.

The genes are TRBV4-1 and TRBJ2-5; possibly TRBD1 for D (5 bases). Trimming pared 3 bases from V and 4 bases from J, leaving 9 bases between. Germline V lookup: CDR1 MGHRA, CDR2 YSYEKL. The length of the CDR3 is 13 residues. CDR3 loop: CASSHVGAETQYF. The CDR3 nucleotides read TGCGCCAGCAGCCATGTTGGGGCAGAGACCCAGTACTTC.

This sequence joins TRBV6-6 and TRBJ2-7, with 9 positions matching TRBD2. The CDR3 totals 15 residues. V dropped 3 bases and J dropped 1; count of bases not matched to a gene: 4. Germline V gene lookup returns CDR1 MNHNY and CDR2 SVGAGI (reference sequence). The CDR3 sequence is CASSYGGRESYEQYF. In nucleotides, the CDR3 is TGTGCCAGCAGTTATGGCGGGAGGGAGTCCTACGAGCAGTACTTC.

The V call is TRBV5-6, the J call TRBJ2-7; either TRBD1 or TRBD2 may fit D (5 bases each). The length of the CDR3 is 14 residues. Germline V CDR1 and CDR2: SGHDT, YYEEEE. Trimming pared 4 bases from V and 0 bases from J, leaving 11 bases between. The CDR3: CASSTGPNSYEQYF. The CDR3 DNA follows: TGTGCCAGCAGCACGGGACCTAACTCCTACGAGCAGTACTTC.

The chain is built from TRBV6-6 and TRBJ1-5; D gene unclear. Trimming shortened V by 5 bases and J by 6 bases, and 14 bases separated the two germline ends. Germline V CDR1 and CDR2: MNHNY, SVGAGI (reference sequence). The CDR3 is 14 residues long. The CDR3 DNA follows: TGTGCCAGCAGTACGACAAGGACTGGTCAGCCCCAGCATTTT. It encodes CASSTTRTGQPQHF.

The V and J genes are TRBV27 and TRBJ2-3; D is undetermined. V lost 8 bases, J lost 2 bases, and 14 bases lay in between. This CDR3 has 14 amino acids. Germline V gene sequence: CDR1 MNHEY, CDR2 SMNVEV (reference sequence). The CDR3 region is CASDYDRITDTQYF. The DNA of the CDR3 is TGTGCCAGCGATTACGACCGAATCACAGATACGCAGTATTTT.

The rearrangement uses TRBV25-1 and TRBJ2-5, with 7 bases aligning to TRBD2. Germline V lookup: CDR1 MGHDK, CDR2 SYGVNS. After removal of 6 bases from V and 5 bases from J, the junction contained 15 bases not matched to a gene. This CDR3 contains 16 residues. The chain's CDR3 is CASSQRRAGSLETQYF. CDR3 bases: TGTGCCAGCAGCCAAAGGAGAGCGGGAAGCTTGGAGACCCAGTACTTC.

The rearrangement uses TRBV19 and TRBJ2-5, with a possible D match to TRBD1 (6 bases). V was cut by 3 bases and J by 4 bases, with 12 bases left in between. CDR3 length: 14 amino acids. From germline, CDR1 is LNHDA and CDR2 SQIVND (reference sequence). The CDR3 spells CASSMFSRGETQYF. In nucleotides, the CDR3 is TGTGCCAGTAGTATGTTTTCCAGGGGAGAGACCCAGTACTTC.

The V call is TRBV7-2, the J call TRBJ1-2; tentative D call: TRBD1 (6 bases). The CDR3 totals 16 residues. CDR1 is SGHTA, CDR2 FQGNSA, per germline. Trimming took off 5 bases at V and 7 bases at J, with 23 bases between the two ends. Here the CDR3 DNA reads TGTGCCAGCAGCGAACAGGGAACGACAGGATTTGGTGGCTACACCTTC. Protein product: CASSEQGTTGFGGYTF.

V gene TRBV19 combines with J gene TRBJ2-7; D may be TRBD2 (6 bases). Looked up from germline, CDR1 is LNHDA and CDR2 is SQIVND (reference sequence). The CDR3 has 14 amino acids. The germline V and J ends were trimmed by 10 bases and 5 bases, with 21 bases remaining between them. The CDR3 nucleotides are TGTGCCACCAAGAGCGATTGGGAGGCAAACGAGCAGTACTTC. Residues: CATKSDWEANEQYF.

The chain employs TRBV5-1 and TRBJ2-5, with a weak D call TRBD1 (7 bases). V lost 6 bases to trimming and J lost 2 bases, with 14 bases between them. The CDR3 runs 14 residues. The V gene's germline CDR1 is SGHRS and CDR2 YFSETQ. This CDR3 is CASTSTGTQETQYF. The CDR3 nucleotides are TGCGCCAGCACCTCGACAGGGACTCAAGAGACCCAGTACTTC.

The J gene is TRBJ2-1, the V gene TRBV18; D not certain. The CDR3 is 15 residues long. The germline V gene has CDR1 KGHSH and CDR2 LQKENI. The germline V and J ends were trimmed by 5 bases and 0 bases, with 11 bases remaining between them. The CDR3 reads CASSASLSSYNEQFF. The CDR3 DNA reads TGTGCCAGCTCAGCTTCCCTAAGCTCCTACAATGAGCAGTTCTTC. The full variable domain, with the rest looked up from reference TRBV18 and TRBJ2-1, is NAGVMQNPRHLVRRRGQEARLRCSPMKGHSHVYWYRQLPEEGLKFMVYLQKENIIDESGMPKERFSAEFPKEGPSILRIQQVVRGDSAAYFCASSASLSSYNEQFFGPGTRLTVL.

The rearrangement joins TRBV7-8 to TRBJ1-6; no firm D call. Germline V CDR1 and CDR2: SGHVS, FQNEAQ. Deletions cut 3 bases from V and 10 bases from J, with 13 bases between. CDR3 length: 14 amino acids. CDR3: CASSFLEGNSPLHF. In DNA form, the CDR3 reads TGTGCCAGCAGCTTCTTAGAAGGGAACTCACCCCTCCACTTT.

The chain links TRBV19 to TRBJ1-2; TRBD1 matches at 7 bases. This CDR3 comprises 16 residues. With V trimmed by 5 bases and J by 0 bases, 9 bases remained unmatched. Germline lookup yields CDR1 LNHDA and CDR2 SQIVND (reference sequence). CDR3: CASSWDRPSANYGYTF. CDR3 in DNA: TGTGCCAGTAGTTGGGACAGACCCTCGGCTAACTATGGCTACACCTTC.

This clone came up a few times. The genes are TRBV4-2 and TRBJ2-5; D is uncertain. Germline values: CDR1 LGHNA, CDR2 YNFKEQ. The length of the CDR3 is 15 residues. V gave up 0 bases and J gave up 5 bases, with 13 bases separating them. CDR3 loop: CASSQDLNALETQYF. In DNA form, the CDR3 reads TGTGCCAGCAGCCAAGATCTCAACGCCCTGGAGACCCAGTACTTC.

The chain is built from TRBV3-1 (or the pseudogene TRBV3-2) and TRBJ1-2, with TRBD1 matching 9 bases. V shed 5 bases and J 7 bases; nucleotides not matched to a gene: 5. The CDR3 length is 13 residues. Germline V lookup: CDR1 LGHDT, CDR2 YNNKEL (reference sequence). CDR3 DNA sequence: TGTGCCAGCAGCTATGACAGGGGGGGTGGCTACACCTTC. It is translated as CASSYDRGGGYTF.

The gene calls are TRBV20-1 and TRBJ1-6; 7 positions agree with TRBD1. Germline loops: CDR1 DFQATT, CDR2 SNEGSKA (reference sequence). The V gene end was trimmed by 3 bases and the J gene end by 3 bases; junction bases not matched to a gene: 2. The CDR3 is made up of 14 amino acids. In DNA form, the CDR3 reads TGCAGTGCTAGTACAGGGGTCTATAATTCACCCCTCCACTTT. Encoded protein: CSASTGVYNSPLHF.

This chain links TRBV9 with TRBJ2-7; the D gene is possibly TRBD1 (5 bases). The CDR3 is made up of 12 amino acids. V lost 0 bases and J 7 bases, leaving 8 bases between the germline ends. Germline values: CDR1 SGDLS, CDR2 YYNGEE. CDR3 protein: CASSVGQTEQYF. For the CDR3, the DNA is TGTGCCAGCAGCGTAGGACAGACGGAGCAGTACTTC. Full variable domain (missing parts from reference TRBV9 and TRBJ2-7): DSGVTQTPKHLITATGQRVTLRCSPRSGDLSVYWYQQSLDQGLQFLIQYYNGEERAKGNILERFSAQQFPDLHSELNLSSLELGDSALYFCASSVGQTEQYFGPGTRLTVT.

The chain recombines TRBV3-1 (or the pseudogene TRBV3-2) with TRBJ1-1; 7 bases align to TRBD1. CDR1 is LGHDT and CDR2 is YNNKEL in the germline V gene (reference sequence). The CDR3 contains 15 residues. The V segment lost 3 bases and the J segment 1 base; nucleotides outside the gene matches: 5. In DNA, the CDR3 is TGTGCCAGCAGCCACCGACAGGGAAAGAACACTGAAGCTTTCTTT. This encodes CASSHRQGKNTEAFF.

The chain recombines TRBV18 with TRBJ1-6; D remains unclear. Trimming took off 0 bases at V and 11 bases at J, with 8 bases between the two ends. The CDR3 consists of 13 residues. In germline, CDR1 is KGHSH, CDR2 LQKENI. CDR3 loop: CASSPPGFPPLHF. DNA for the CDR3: TGTGCCAGCTCACCACCGGGTTTTCCACCCCTCCACTTT.

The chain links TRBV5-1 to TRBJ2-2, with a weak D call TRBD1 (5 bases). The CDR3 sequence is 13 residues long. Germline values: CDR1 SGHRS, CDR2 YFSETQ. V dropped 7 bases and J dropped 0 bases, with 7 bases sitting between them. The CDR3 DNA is TGCGCCAGCGGACATTCGAACACCGGGGAGCTGTTTTTT. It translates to CASGHSNTGELFF.

As DNA, the CDR3 is TGTGCCAGCAGCTCGGGACTAGCATTCAATGAGCAGTTCTTC. Translated: CASSSGLAFNEQFF. The V and J genes are TRBV7-9 and TRBJ2-1; 9 nucleotides agree with TRBD2. Germline trimming cut 4 bases from V and 6 bases from J; bases unmatched to any gene: 4. Germline CDR1 reads SEHNR; CDR2 reads FQNEAQ (reference sequence). The CDR3 covers 14 residues. The full variable domain, its missing parts supplied by reference TRBV7-9 and TRBJ2-1, is DTGVSQNPRHKITKRGQNVTFRCDPISEHNRLYWYRQTLGQGPEFLTYFQNEAQLEKSRLLSDRFSAERPKGSFSTLEIQRTEQGDSAMYLCASSSGLAFNEQFFGPGTRLTVL.

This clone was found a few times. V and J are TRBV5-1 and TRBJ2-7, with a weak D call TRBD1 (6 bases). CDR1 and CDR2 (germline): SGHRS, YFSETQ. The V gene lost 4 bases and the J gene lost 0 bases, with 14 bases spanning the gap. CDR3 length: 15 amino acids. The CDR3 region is CASSLVGGFSYEQYF. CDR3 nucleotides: TGCGCCAGCAGCCTGGTTGGGGGCTTCTCCTACGAGCAGTACTTC.